These 14 T cell receptor beta chains were sequenced from one sample in a study of blood T cell repertoires in COVID-19. The data were produced by immunoSEQ multiplex PCR, yet TCRdb's version contains in-frame clones alone and is incomplete. The table lists about 250,000 clones, more than 70% of them singletons. Sequenced sample: peripheral blood. The source is a woman older than 75 with COVID-19, enrolled during active disease.

The chain joins TRBV5-1 to TRBJ1-5, with TRBD1 identical over 7 bases. Germline V CDR1 and CDR2: SGHRS, YFSETQ. Trimming took 0 bases from V and 0 from J; bases not matched to a gene: 6. The CDR3 runs 17 residues. CDR3 sequence reads: CASSLGPTGASNQPQHF. The CDR3 nucleotides read TGCGCCAGCAGCTTGGGCCCCACAGGGGCTAGCAATCAGCCCCAGCATTTT.

The rearrangement links TRBV27 to TRBJ1-1, with D possibly TRBD1 on 5 matching bases. This CDR3 region has 15 residues. Germline CDR1 reads MNHEY; CDR2 reads SMNVEV (reference sequence). The V and J ends lost 3 bases and 4 bases respectively, with 15 bases between them. CDR3 nucleotide sequence: TGTGCCAGCAGTTTCAGGATAGGGGTCGGCACTGAAGCTTTCTTT. Translated: CASSFRIGVGTEAFF.

This clone has a single count. The chain combines TRBV11-2 with TRBJ2-6, with D perhaps TRBD2 (6 bases). Between the trimmed V and J ends, which lost 2 bases and 0 bases, there was a span of 11 bases. Germline V gene data show CDR1 as SGHAT and CDR2 as FQNNGV. There are 17 residues in the CDR3. The CDR3 protein is CASSLTGSLSGANVLTF. The CDR3 DNA follows: TGTGCCAGCAGCTTAACCGGGAGCCTCTCTGGGGCCAACGTCCTGACTTTC.

The chain uses TRBV5-1 and TRBJ1-1; D remains unclear. Trimming cost V 2 bases and J 1 base, with 6 bases left between them. The length of the CDR3 is 13 residues. Germline V gene sequence: CDR1 SGHRS, CDR2 YFSETQ. CDR3 coding DNA: TGCGCCAGCAGCTTCGGTACGAACACTGAAGCTTTCTTT. Residues: CASSFGTNTEAFF.

This sequence joins TRBV7-5 and TRBJ2-3; TRBD1 is the table's D call and was not checked against the DNA. TRBV7-5 is annotated as a pseudogene. The length of the CDR3 is 18 residues. In DNA form, the CDR3 reads TGTGTCAGAAGCTTAGAGAGCAGGGGGCCTGAAGACACAGATACGCAGTATTTT. The encoded protein is CVRSLESRGPEDTDTQYF.

On this clone itself: The sample contains more than one DNA sequence encoding this CDR3. This CDR3 is CASSPDRNYGYTF. CDR3 coding DNA: TGTGCCAGCAGCCCCGACAGGAACTATGGCTACACCTTC. This chain links TRBV7-2 with TRBJ1-2; D perhaps matches TRBD1 (6 bases). In germline, CDR1 is SGHTA, CDR2 FQGNSA. The CDR3 contains 13 residues. The ends were cut back, 5 bases at V and 2 bases at J, with 9 bases in the middle.

The chain couples TRBV3-1 (or the pseudogene TRBV3-2) to TRBJ2-7, with 8 bases lining up with TRBD1. The germline V gene encodes CDR1 LGHDT and CDR2 YNNKEL (reference sequence). V was clipped by 1 base and J by 1 base; unmatched bases: 0. CDR3 length equals 14 residues. The CDR3 bases are TGTGCCAGCAGCCAAGGGACAGGGTCCTACGAGCAGTACTTC. Its protein is CASSQGTGSYEQYF.

In its sample, this clone was seen once. This rearrangement joins TRBV10-3 to TRBJ2-5; TRBD2 agrees at 11 bases. V lost 2 bases and J lost 2; bases outside the gene matches: 4. The CDR3 is 16 amino acids. Per germline, CDR1 ENHRY and CDR2 SYGVKD. CDR3 loop: CAISENSGGVQETQYF. DNA for the CDR3: TGTGCCATCAGTGAGAATAGCGGGGGGGTACAAGAGACCCAGTACTTC.

The chain couples TRBV5-4 to TRBJ2-6; 7 nucleotides align to TRBD1. The CDR3 is made up of 17 amino acids. With V trimmed by 0 bases and J by 0 bases, 3 bases remained unmatched. Germline CDR1 SGHNT, CDR2 YYREEE (reference sequence). The CDR3 DNA reads as TGTGCCAGCAGCTTGGAGGCAGGGGGCTCTGGGGCCAACGTCCTGACTTTC. It specifies CASSLEAGGSGANVLTF.

This clone was counted only a few times. The sample contains more than one DNA sequence encoding this CDR3. The chain couples TRBV5-1 to TRBJ2-3, with D unresolved. Deletions cut 4 bases from V and 6 bases from J, with 9 bases between. The CDR3 covers 12 residues. CDR1 and CDR2 (germline): SGHRS, YFSETQ. The CDR3 is CASSLSTDTQYF. DNA of the CDR3: TGCGCCAGCAGCCTGAGTACCGATACGCAGTATTTT.

The chain couples TRBV5-1 to TRBJ1-6, with a tentative D call TRBD1 (6 bases). The V end was cut by 4 bases, the J end by 0 bases, with 14 bases between. Germline-derived CDR1 and CDR2 are SGHRS and YFSETQ. This CDR3 comprises 17 residues. The CDR3 protein is CASSTGQASSYNSPLHF. The CDR3 nucleotides are TGCGCCAGCAGCACGGGACAAGCAAGCTCCTATAATTCACCCCTCCACTTT. The whole variable domain, filled in from reference TRBV5-1 and TRBJ1-6, reads KAGVTQTPRYLIKTRGQQVTLSCSPISGHRSVSWYQQTPGQGLQFLFEYFSETQRNKGNFPGRFSGRQFSNSRSEMNVSTLELGDSALYLCASSTGQASSYNSPLHFGNGTRLTVT.

The genes are TRBV20-1 and TRBJ1-1; possibly TRBD1 for D (6 bases). CDR3 size: 15 residues. V lost 3 bases and J 3 bases, leaving 17 bases between the germline ends. Germline V lookup: CDR1 DFQATT, CDR2 SNEGSKA (reference sequence). The CDR3 is CSASGGTTIDTEAFF. CDR3 DNA sequence: TGCAGTGCTAGTGGGGGGACAACGATTGACACTGAAGCTTTCTTT.

The chain couples TRBV5-4 to TRBJ1-4; 8 positions match TRBD1. Trimming cost V 2 bases and J 4 bases; bases outside gene matches: 4. Germline V gene lookup returns CDR1 SGHNT and CDR2 YYREEE (reference sequence). The CDR3 sequence is 15 residues long. CDR3: CASSFDRGGNEKLFF. Written as DNA, the CDR3 is TGTGCCAGCAGCTTCGACAGGGGAGGTAATGAAAAACTGTTTTTT.

J is TRBJ2-1 and V is TRBV4-2; no reliable D call. Deletions cut 1 base from V and 5 bases from J, with 9 bases between. Per the germline V gene, CDR1 is LGHNA and CDR2 is YNFKEQ. CDR3 length: 14 residues. The CDR3 coding sequence is TGTGCCAGCAGCCAAGGGTCCCGGGACAATGAGCAGTTCTTC. This encodes CASSQGSRDNEQFF.